The next 23 T cell receptor beta chains were all read from a single sample in a study of cytomegalovirus exposure and HLA in healthy donors. Primers for the PCR totalled 60 Vbeta and 13 Jbeta. Assay: immunoSEQ multiplex PCR; the TCRdb copy retains only in-frame clones and omits some. The sample consists of some 140,000 clones, around three quarters of them appearing once. Sequenced sample: PBMCs. These receptors were collected from a woman between 40 and 55 years old in good health and CMV-seronegative.

In this sample, this clone turned up once. The chain is built from TRBV10-3 and TRBJ2-1, with 11 bases that match TRBD2. V lost 2 bases and J lost 4; bases outside the gene matches: 4. The germline V gene encodes CDR1 ENHRY and CDR2 SYGVKD. This CDR3 is 16 amino acids long. The chain's CDR3 is CAISEELAGAYNEQFF. The CDR3 DNA reads as TGTGCCATCAGTGAGGAACTAGCGGGAGCTTACAATGAGCAGTTCTTC.

The chain joins TRBV5-1 to TRBJ2-1; 8 bases are shared with TRBD2. J was trimmed by 10 bases and V by 4 bases; bases with no gene match: 10. Germline V CDR1 and CDR2: SGHRS, YFSETQ. The CDR3 loop spans 14 amino acids. CDR3 loop: CASSLGPGGIEQFF. The DNA of the CDR3 is TGCGCCAGCAGCCTGGGACCGGGAGGGATAGAGCAGTTCTTC.

The rearrangement uses TRBV28 and TRBJ2-1; 8 positions agree with TRBD2. The CDR3 spans 15 residues. Losses at the gene ends were 4 bases for V and 0 bases for J; bases not matched to a gene: 2. The germline V gene encodes CDR1 MDHEN and CDR2 SYDVKM. CDR3 region: CASSSGGGSYNEQFF. CDR3 nucleotides: TGTGCCAGCAGTTCCGGGGGGGGCTCCTACAATGAGCAGTTCTTC.

Note on this clone: This sample also contains other DNA sequences that code for the same CDR3. The chain uses TRBV5-6 and TRBJ1-1, with a weak D call TRBD1 (5 bases). V gave up 0 bases and J gave up 11 bases, with 17 bases separating them. The germline gives CDR1 SGHDT, CDR2 YYEEEE. The CDR3 has 14 amino acids. For the CDR3, the DNA is TGTGCCAGCAGCTTGGCCCGCCTTGGGGGGGAGGCTTTCTTT. Translating it yields CASSLARLGGEAFF. The full variable domain, its missing parts supplied by reference TRBV5-6 and TRBJ1-1, is DAGVTQSPTHLIKTRGQQVTLRCSPKSGHDTVSWYQQALGQGPQFIFQYYEEEERQRGNFPDRFSGHQFPNYSSELNVNALLLGDSALYLCASSLARLGGEAFFGQGTRLTVV.

In its sample, this clone was seen once. CDR3 protein: CASSFAGGETQYF. DNA for the CDR3: TGTGCCAGCAGCTTCGCGGGGGGCGAGACCCAGTACTTC. The rearrangement links TRBV5-4 to TRBJ2-5, with 8 nucleotides matching TRBD2. The germline V gene has CDR1 SGHNT and CDR2 YYREEE (reference sequence). The CDR3 is 13 amino acids. The V gene end was trimmed by 2 bases and the J gene end by 5 bases; junction bases not matched to a gene: 2.

This clone occurred once. The genes are TRBV23-1 and TRBJ2-3; unclear D gene. Being an ORF, TRBV23-1 has a function that is uncertain. The CDR3 length is 16 residues. Trimming removed 3 bases from V and 2 bases from J, with 15 bases in between. CDR3 residues: CASSHRSYLYTDTQYF. The CDR3 nucleotides are TGCGCCAGCAGTCACAGGTCCTACCTTTACACAGATACGCAGTATTTT.

J is TRBJ1-4 and V is TRBV28; 8 nucleotides align to TRBD1. Germline CDR1 reads MDHEN; CDR2 reads SYDVKM. Losses at the gene ends were 6 bases for V and 6 bases for J; bases not matched to a gene: 0. There are 12 residues in the CDR3. CDR3 sequence reads: CASRTGDEKLFF. The CDR3 bases are TGTGCCAGCAGGACAGGGGATGAAAAACTGTTTTTT.

The CDR3 sequence: CACTGDRGMVTQYF. Written as DNA, the CDR3 is TGTGCCTGCACAGGGGACAGGGGAATGGTTACGCAGTATTTT. The chain joins TRBV30 to TRBJ2-3, with 10 bases fitting TRBD1. The CDR3 extends over 14 amino acids. J was trimmed by 8 bases and V by 6 bases; bases with no gene match: 11. CDR1 and CDR2 from the germline V gene are GTSNPN and SVGIG (reference sequence). Full variable domain (outside the CDR3, taken from reference TRBV30 and TRBJ2-3): SQTIHQWPATLVQPVGSPLSLECTVEGTSNPNLYWYRQAAGRGLQLLFYSVGIGQISSEVPQNLSASRPQDRQFILSSKKLLLSDSGFYLCACTGDRGMVTQYFGPGTRLTVL.

The V gene is TRBV5-6, the J gene TRBJ2-7; 9 bases are a match to TRBD2. The DNA end favors TRBJ2-5, so the J call may be wrong. CDR3 length: 15 amino acids. Germline values: CDR1 SGHDT, CDR2 YYEEEE. CDR3 nucleotide sequence: TGTGCCAGCAGCACGTCTAGCGGGGCCCAAGAGACCCAGTACTTC. It is translated as CASSTSSGAQETQYF.

V and J are TRBV29-1 and TRBJ1-1, with 9 bases lining up with TRBD1. The germline V gene has CDR1 SQVTM and CDR2 ANQGSEA. Unmatched junction bases numbered 9, after V lost 7 bases and J lost 6 bases. The CDR3 has 13 amino acids. CDR3 bases: TGCAGCGGCGGGCGGGACAGGGCGTCTGAAGCTTTCTTT. Translated, it gives CSGGRDRASEAFF. Drawing the rest from reference TRBV29-1 and TRBJ1-1, the complete variable domain is SAVISQKPSRDICQRGTSLTIQCQVDSQVTMMFWYRQQPGQSLTLIATANQGSEATYESGFVIDKFPISRPNLTFSTLTVSNMSPEDSSIYLCSGGRDRASEAFFGQGTRLTVV.

This chain uses TRBV27 with TRBJ2-2; 9 bases are a match to TRBD1. This CDR3 contains 12 residues. CDR1 MNHEY and CDR2 SMNVEV come from the germline V gene (reference sequence). V gave up 10 bases and J gave up 6 bases; unmatched junction bases: 3. CDR3 DNA sequence: TGTGCCACCCGACAGGGGGCCGGGGAGCTGTTTTTT. It translates to CATRQGAGELFF.

This rearrangement joins TRBV10-2 to TRBJ1-2, with D possibly matching TRBD1 (5 bases). This CDR3 comprises 13 residues. The ends were cut back, 2 bases at V and 6 bases at J, with 10 bases in the middle. Germline V CDR1 and CDR2: WSHSY, SAAADI. CDR3 nucleotides: TGCGCCAGCAGTGAGCGCGGGACGGATGGCTACACCTTC. It specifies CASSERGTDGYTF.

The chain couples TRBV11-2 to TRBJ2-7, with 8 bases identical to TRBD1. V gave up 7 bases and J gave up 3 bases; unmatched junction bases: 11. There are 15 residues in the CDR3. From germline, CDR1 is SGHAT and CDR2 FQNNGV. The CDR3: CASTRSDRESYEQYF. The CDR3 nucleotides are TGTGCCAGCACACGCTCGGACAGGGAAAGCTACGAGCAGTACTTC.

V usage is TRBV5-1 and J usage is TRBJ1-5, with a tentative D call TRBD1 (6 bases). The CDR3 consists of 14 residues. Germline V gene lookup returns CDR1 SGHRS and CDR2 YFSETQ. V lost 4 bases and J lost 3, with 11 bases in between. In DNA, the CDR3 is TGCGCCAGCAGCGACGGACAGCTCAATCAGCCCCAGCATTTT. This translates into CASSDGQLNQPQHF.

The gene calls are TRBV25-1 and TRBJ1-1, with D perhaps matching TRBD1 (6 bases). CDR1 is MGHDK and CDR2 is SYGVNS in the germline V gene. The CDR3 spans 15 residues. The V gene lost 1 base and the J gene lost 5 bases, with 14 bases spanning the gap. CDR3 sequence reads: CASSEFAGVGTEAFF. The DNA for the CDR3 is TGTGCCAGCAGTGAATTTGCAGGGGTTGGAACTGAAGCTTTCTTT.

This chain joins TRBV11-3 and TRBJ2-3; 7 bases agree with TRBD2. Trimming at V came to 4 bases and at J to 1 base, leaving 2 bases not matched to a gene. This CDR3 spans 14 amino acids. The germline CDR1 and CDR2 sequences are SGHNT and YENEEA. CDR3: CASSSGRGTDTQYF. CDR3 bases: TGTGCCAGCAGCTCGGGGAGGGGCACAGATACGCAGTATTTT.

The gene calls are TRBV5-4 and TRBJ2-7, with TRBD1 matching over 10 bases. There are 15 residues in the CDR3. The V gene's germline CDR1 is SGHNT and CDR2 YYREEE (reference sequence). V lost 5 bases, J lost 5 bases, and 10 bases stayed unmatched. Here the CDR3 DNA reads TGTGCCAGCAGATCAAAAGTAGGACAGGGGGACGAGCAGTACTTC. This gives the protein CASRSKVGQGDEQYF.

The gene calls are TRBV21-1 and TRBJ2-2; the D segment call TRBD2 is taken from the table without a DNA check. TRBV21-1 is a documented pseudogene. CDR3 length equals 16 residues. This CDR3 is CASSKGSGGDTGELFF. CDR3 bases: TGTGCCAGCAGCAAAGGGTCGGGAGGGGACACCGGGGAGCTGTTTTTT.

The chain is built from TRBV5-6 and TRBJ2-5; 8 nucleotides line up with TRBD1. Trimming took 3 bases from V and 5 from J; bases not matched to a gene: 9. The CDR3 runs 15 residues. Germline V gene sequence: CDR1 SGHDT, CDR2 YYEEEE. CDR3 nucleotide sequence: TGTGCCAGCAGCTCCGGACAGGGTTTTTGGGAGACCCAGTACTTC. Translated: CASSSGQGFWETQYF.

In this sample, this clone turned up once. The J gene is TRBJ2-7, the V gene TRBV5-1, with a possible D match to TRBD1 (5 bases). Germline CDR1 and CDR2: SGHRS and YFSETQ. CDR3 length equals 12 residues. With 3 bases removed from V and 5 bases from J, the gap between germline ends came to 9 bases. The CDR3 DNA follows: TGCGCCAGCAGCTCCACAGGAGACGAGCAGTACTTC. Its protein product is CASSSTGDEQYF.

This clone is judged medium-sized. The CDR3 DNA reads TGTGCCAGCAGCCCGGGGGGGGGTGACATCAATGAGCAGTTCTTC. Translation: CASSPGGGDINEQFF. V gene TRBV6-6 combines with J gene TRBJ2-1; TRBD2 matches at 8 bases. This CDR3 spans 15 amino acids. Germline V CDR1 and CDR2: MNHNY, SVGAGI (reference sequence). V gave up 6 bases and J gave up 6 bases; unmatched junction bases: 10.

The V and J genes are TRBV15 and TRBJ1-5, with D possibly being TRBD1 (6 bases). V was pared by 1 base and J by 2 bases, with 21 bases between. The CDR3 extends over 19 amino acids. Germline loops: CDR1 LNHNV, CDR2 YYDKDF (reference sequence). The CDR3 protein is CATSRGGGTSLLGNQPQHF. The CDR3 DNA is TGTGCCACCAGCAGAGGTGGGGGCACCTCTTTGTTGGGCAATCAGCCCCAGCATTTT.

The V gene is TRBV29-1, the J gene TRBJ1-1; the match to TRBD1 covers 7 bases. The length of the CDR3 is 13 residues. Germline CDR1 is SQVTM and CDR2 is ANQGSEA. The trim removed 6 bases at V and 6 bases at J, leaving 10 bases unmatched. The CDR3 is CSVRTGSFAEAFF. The DNA for the CDR3 is TGCAGCGTCCGGACAGGTTCTTTCGCTGAAGCTTTCTTT. The whole variable domain, filled in from reference TRBV29-1 and TRBJ1-1, reads SAVISQKPSRDICQRGTSLTIQCQVDSQVTMMFWYRQQPGQSLTLIATANQGSEATYESGFVIDKFPISRPNLTFSTLTVSNMSPEDSSIYLCSVRTGSFAEAFFGQGTRLTVV.